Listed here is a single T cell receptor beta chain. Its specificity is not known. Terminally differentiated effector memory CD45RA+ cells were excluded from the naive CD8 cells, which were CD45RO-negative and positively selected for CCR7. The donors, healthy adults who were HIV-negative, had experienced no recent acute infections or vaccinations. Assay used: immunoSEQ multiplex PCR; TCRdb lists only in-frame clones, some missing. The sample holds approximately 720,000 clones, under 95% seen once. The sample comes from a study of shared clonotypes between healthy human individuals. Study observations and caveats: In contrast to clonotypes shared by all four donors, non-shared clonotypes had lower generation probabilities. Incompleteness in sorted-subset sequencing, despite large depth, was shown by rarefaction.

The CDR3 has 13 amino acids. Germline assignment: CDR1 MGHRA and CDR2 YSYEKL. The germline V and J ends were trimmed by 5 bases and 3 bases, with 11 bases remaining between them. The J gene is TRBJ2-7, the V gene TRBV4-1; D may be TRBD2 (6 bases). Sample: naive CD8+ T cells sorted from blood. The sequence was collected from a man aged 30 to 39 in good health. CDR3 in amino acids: CASSAGTGYEQYF. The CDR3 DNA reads TGCGCCAGCAGCGCCGGGACTGGCTACGAGCAGTACTTC.